This is a list of T cell receptor beta chains from one sample in a study of shared clonotypes between healthy human individuals. Data came from immunoSEQ multiplex PCR; TCRdb stores just in-frame clones and leaves some out. This table has over a million clones, 95% to 99% appearing once. Sequenced: naive CD4+ T cells sorted from blood. These receptors were obtained from a man aged 30 to 39 in good health. Both conserved end residues are part of each CDR3. A D gene is named only where the DNA matches it firmly. Only part of the rows carry a size: once, few, many, or a class if the clone is expanded.

V gene	D gene	clone size	J gene	CDR3 DNA	CDR3 protein
TRBV19	TRBD2	NA	TRBJ2-1	TGTGCCAGTACCGCGTCCAGCGGGAGGACCTACAATGAGCAGTTCTTC	CASTASSGRTYNEQFF
TRBV18	TRBD2	once	TRBJ2-1	TGTGCCAGCGCCCTAGCGGGATACTCCTACAATGAGCAGTTCTTC	CASALAGYSYNEQFF
TRBV14	TRBD2	NA	TRBJ2-1	TGTGCCAGCAGCCATAGGGAGGGCCAAAGGAATGAGCAGTTCTTC	CASSHREGQRNEQFF
TRBV19	NA	NA	TRBJ1-2	TGTGCCAGTAGTATAGAAGGAAGGGATGGCTACACCTTC	CASSIEGRDGYTF
TRBV9	TRBD1	NA	TRBJ2-7	TGTGCCAGCAGCTTCGGGACAGGGAGCTACGAGCAGTACTTC	CASSFGTGSYEQYF
TRBV6-1	NA	NA	TRBJ2-5	TGTGCCAGCAGAAGAGAAGAGACCCAGTACTTC	CASRREETQYF
TRBV11-2	NA	NA	TRBJ2-2	TGTGCCAGCAGCTTAATCAGGGGCGAAACCGGGGAGCTGTTTTTT	CASSLIRGETGELFF
TRBV28	NA	once	TRBJ1-5	TGTGCCAGCAGCTTGGCAGGGAATAAAGCTCAGCCCCAGCATTTT	CASSLAGNKAQPQHF
TRBV11-2	NA	NA	TRBJ2-5	TGTGCCAGCAGCTTGGGGATTAGGCAAGAGACCCAGTACTTC	CASSLGIRQETQYF
TRBV18	NA	NA	TRBJ2-3	TGTGCCAGCTCACCACCTCTACAGGCCCAGGTTACGCAGTATTTT	CASSPPLQAQVTQYF
TRBV4-2	NA	NA	TRBJ2-7	TGTGCCAGCAGCCAAGATCAGTTGAAGGCGGCCGACTACGAGCAGTACTTC	CASSQDQLKAADYEQYF
TRBV5-1	TRBD1	NA	TRBJ2-7	TGCGCCAGCAGCTTGGAAGGGGGCATCTACGAGCAGTACTTC	CASSLEGGIYEQYF
TRBV28	NA	NA	TRBJ1-2	TGTGCCAGCAGCTCCAGTACTAACTATGGCTACACCTTC	CASSSSTNYGYTF
TRBV28	NA	NA	TRBJ1-5	TGTGCCAGCAATCGACCATTAGACAGCAATCAGCCCCAGCATTTT	CASNRPLDSNQPQHF
TRBV7-8	TRBD2	once	TRBJ2-5	TGTGCCAGCAGCTTAGCCCTGACTAGCGGCCAAGAGACCCAGTACTTC	CASSLALTSGQETQYF
TRBV5-1	TRBD2	once	TRBJ2-1	TGCGCCAGCAGCCCGACTAGCAGAACCTACAATGAGCAGTTCTTC	CASSPTSRTYNEQFF
TRBV29-1	TRBD1	NA	TRBJ1-5	TGCAGCGACAATCAGGGACAGGGGAGGACTTATAGCAATCAGCCCCAGCATTTT	CSDNQGQGRTYSNQPQHF
TRBV15	TRBD2	NA	TRBJ2-5	TGTGCCACCAGCAGCCCGGGACTAGCGAACCAAGAGACCCAGTACTTC	CATSSPGLANQETQYF
TRBV14	NA	NA	TRBJ2-6	TGTGCCAGCAGCAAAACAGTGTCTGGGGCCAACGTCCTGACTTTC	CASSKTVSGANVLTF
TRBV5-1	NA	NA	TRBJ2-1	TGCGCCAGCAGATGGAGATACAATGAGCAGTTCTTC	CASRWRYNEQFF
TRBV9	TRBD2	NA	TRBJ2-3	TGTGCCAGCAGTATCGGGGCGGGAGACACAGATACGCAGTATTTT	CASSIGAGDTDTQYF
TRBV25-1	TRBD1	once	TRBJ1-2	TGTGCCAGCAGTGGGGGACAGGTCTATGGCTACACCTTC	CASSGGQVYGYTF
TRBV5-5	NA	NA	TRBJ2-1	TGTGCCAGCAGCCCGGGCCCATACAATGAGCAGTTCTTC	CASSPGPYNEQFF
TRBV6-4	NA	once	TRBJ2-1	TGTGCCAGCAGTGACTCGGGACCCATGAGCTCCTACAATGAGCAGTTCTTC	CASSDSGPMSSYNEQFF
TRBV30	NA	NA	TRBJ2-6	TGTGCCTGGAGGGGACTCTCGAGCTCTGGGGCCAACGTCCTGACTTTC	CAWRGLSSSGANVLTF
TRBV29-1	NA	once	TRBJ2-1	TGCAGCGTTCCCCGGGGTCTATGGGATGAGCAGTTCTTC	CSVPRGLWDEQFF
TRBV5-4	TRBD1	NA	TRBJ1-2	TGTGCCAGCAGCCCCAAACCTCCGGGACAGGGCCGATTTGGCTACACCTTC	CASSPKPPGQGRFGYTF
TRBV10-3	TRBD2	NA	TRBJ2-2	TGTGCCATCAGGCCGACTAGCGGGAGCCCCCCGAACACCGGGGAGCTGTTTTTT	CAIRPTSGSPPNTGELFF
TRBV27	TRBD2	NA	TRBJ2-7	TGTGCCAGCAGGAGAGCGGGGGAGCAGTACTTC	CASRRAGEQYF
TRBV28	NA	NA	TRBJ2-3	TGTGCCAGCAGTTCGTTGGGAGATACGCAGTATTTT	CASSSLGDTQYF
TRBV7-2	NA	NA	TRBJ2-5	TGTGCCAGCAGGGACTGGGGGGCGGGAGAGACCCAGTACTTC	CASRDWGAGETQYF
TRBV18	TRBD2	once	TRBJ2-7	TGTGCCAGCTCACCAGCGCTAGCGGGAGAGCAGTACTTC	CASSPALAGEQYF
TRBV5-1	NA	NA	TRBJ1-2	TGCGCCAGCAGTATGCAGGGGCCAGATGGCTACACCTTC	CASSMQGPDGYTF
TRBV29-1	NA	once	TRBJ1-2	TGCAGCGTTCGAGCGGAGGGCCCCTATGACTACACCTTC	CSVRAEGPYDYTF
TRBV28	TRBD1	NA	TRBJ2-1	TGTGCCAGCAGTTCCCCCCGACAGGGGGTAATGAACTACAATGAGCAGTTCTTC	CASSSPRQGVMNYNEQFF
TRBV2	TRBD1	NA	TRBJ1-1	TGTGCCAGCCAGCAGGGACAGGGATTCCCTATAACTGAAGCTTTCTTT	CASQQGQGFPITEAFF
TRBV6-6	NA	once	TRBJ1-1	TGTGCCGCGAGGGAGCCCGTGGGCACTGAAGCTTTCTTT	CAAREPVGTEAFF
TRBV5-4	TRBD2	NA	TRBJ2-3	TGTGCCAGCAGCTCAAGCGGGGGGACAGATACGCAGTATTTT	CASSSSGGTDTQYF
TRBV2	NA	NA	TRBJ2-3	TGTGCCAGCAGCTACGACCACACAGATACGCAGTATTTT	CASSYDHTDTQYF
TRBV5-6	NA	NA	TRBJ1-2	TGTGCCAGCAGCTTGGGTCGGGCCCCCCCCTATGGCTACACCTTC	CASSLGRAPPYGYTF
TRBV10-1	NA	NA	TRBJ2-2	TGCGCCAGCAGTGTCGGGACTCCGAACACCGGGGAGCTGTTTTTT	CASSVGTPNTGELFF
TRBV5-4	NA	NA	TRBJ1-2	TGTGCCAGCAGCTTTGCGGGAAACTATGGCTACACCTTC	CASSFAGNYGYTF
TRBV5-5	NA	NA	TRBJ2-2	TGTGCCAGCAGCTTGGATGTCGGGGAGCTGTTTTTT	CASSLDVGELFF
TRBV5-1	NA	NA	TRBJ2-3	TGCGCCAGCAGCACCCCAGGGCTAATTGCAGATACGCAGTATTTT	CASSTPGLIADTQYF
TRBV5-4	TRBD2	once	TRBJ2-2	TGTGCCAGCAGCTCCGGGACTAGCGGGAGCACCGGGGAGCTGTTTTTT	CASSSGTSGSTGELFF
TRBV27	NA	NA	TRBJ2-1	TGTGCCAGCAGGGATTCGCAGTCCTACAATGAGCAGTTCTTC	CASRDSQSYNEQFF
TRBV9	NA	NA	TRBJ1-1	TGTGCCAGCAGCGTAGGAGCGGGGACCCTCGGCACTGAAGCTTTCTTT	CASSVGAGTLGTEAFF
TRBV28	NA	NA	TRBJ1-1	TGTGCCAGCAATCTAGGGGAGAGGGTAGTCATCTTT	CASNLGERVVIF
TRBV5-1	NA	NA	TRBJ2-3	TGCGCCAGCAGCTTTACTGTTAATCCAGATACGCAGTATTTT	CASSFTVNPDTQYF
TRBV30	TRBD2	NA	TRBJ2-7	TGTGCCTGGAGTGGGGGGCTAGCGGGACTGCTCTCCTACGAGCAGTACTTC	CAWSGGLAGLLSYEQYF
TRBV15	NA	once	TRBJ2-1	TGTGCCACCAATGGGGGCCGGCCCAATGAGCAGTTCTTC	CATNGGRPNEQFF
TRBV9	TRBD1	once	TRBJ1-1	TGTGCCAGCAGCCCAAGGACAGGGGAAGCTTTCTTT	CASSPRTGEAFF
TRBV27	TRBD2	NA	TRBJ2-7	TGTGCCAGCAGTAAGGAGACTAGCGGGAGACCCTACGAGCAGTACTTC	CASSKETSGRPYEQYF
TRBV27	NA	NA	TRBJ2-3	TGTGCCAGCAGTTTCCTAGCGATTAGCACAGATACGCAGTATTTT	CASSFLAISTDTQYF
TRBV6-6	NA	NA	TRBJ1-3	TGTGCCAGCAGTTACGGGCTCGGGAACTCTGGAAACACCATATATTTT	CASSYGLGNSGNTIYF
TRBV28	NA	NA	TRBJ2-7	TGTGCCAGCAGTACTAGCTACGAGCAGTACTTC	CASSTSYEQYF
TRBV19	TRBD1	NA	TRBJ1-5	TGTGCCAGTAGCCCTGGGGACAGCTATCAGCCCCAGCATTTT	CASSPGDSYQPQHF